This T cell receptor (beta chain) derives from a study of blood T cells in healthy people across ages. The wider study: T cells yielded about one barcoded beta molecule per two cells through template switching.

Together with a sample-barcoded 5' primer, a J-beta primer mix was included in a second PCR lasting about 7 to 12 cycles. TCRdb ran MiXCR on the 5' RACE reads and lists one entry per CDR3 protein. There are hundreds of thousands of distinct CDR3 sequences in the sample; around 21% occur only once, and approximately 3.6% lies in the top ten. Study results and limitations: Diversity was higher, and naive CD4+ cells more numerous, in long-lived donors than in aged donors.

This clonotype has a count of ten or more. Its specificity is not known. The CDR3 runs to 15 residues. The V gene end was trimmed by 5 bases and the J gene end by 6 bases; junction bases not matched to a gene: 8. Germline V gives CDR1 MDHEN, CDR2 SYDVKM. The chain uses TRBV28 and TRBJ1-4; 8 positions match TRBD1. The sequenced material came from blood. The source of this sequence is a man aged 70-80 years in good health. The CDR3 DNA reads TGTGCCAGCAGTAACCCCGGGACAGGTCATGAAAAACTGTTTTTT. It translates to CASSNPGTGHEKLFF.